This T cell receptor beta chain was retrieved from a study of blood T cell repertoires in COVID-19. J was trimmed by 0 bases and V by 5 bases; bases with no gene match: 1. The CDR3 has 13 amino acids. CDR1 SGHRS and CDR2 YFSETQ come from the germline V gene. Assay used: immunoSEQ multiplex PCR; TCRdb lists only in-frame clones, some missing. Of around 83,000 clones in the sample, around 84% were seen once. The source of this sequence is an elderly man with active or convalescent COVID-19. The chain joins TRBV5-1 to TRBJ1-1, with 7 bases that match TRBD1. The sequencing sample was made of peripheral blood. The CDR3 DNA reads TGCGCCAGCAGGACAGGGATGAACACTGAAGCTTTCTTT. Translation: CASRTGMNTEAFF.